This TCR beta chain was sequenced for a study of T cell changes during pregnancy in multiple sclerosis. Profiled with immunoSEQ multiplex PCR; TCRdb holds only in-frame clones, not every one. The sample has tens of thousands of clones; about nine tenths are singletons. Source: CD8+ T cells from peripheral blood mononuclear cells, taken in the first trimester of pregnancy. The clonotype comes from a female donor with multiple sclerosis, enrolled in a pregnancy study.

The CDR3: CAWSPHRQGYEQYF. The CDR3 nucleotides are TGTGCCTGGAGTCCACACCGACAGGGCTACGAGCAGTACTTC. The gene calls are TRBV30 and TRBJ2-7; TRBD1 matches 7 bases. Germline trimming cut 2 bases from V and 3 bases from J; bases unmatched to any gene: 7. There are 14 residues in the CDR3. The germline V gene has CDR1 GTSNPN and CDR2 SVGIG (reference sequence).